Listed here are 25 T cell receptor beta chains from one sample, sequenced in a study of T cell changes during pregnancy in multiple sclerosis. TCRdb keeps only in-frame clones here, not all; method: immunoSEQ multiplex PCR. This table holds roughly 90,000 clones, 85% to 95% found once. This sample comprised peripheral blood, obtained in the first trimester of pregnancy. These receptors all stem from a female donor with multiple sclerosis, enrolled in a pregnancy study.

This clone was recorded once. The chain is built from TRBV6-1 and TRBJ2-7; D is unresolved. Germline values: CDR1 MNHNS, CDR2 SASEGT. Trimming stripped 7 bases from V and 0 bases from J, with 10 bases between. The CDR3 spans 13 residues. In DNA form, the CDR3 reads TGTGCCAGCACTGGGCCCAGCTCCTACGAGCAGTACTTC. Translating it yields CASTGPSSYEQYF.

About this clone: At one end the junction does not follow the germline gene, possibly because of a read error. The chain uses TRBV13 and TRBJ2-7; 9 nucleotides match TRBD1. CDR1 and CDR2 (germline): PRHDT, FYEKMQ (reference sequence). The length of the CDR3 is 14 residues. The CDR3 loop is CASSIGTGMYEQYF. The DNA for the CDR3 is TGTGCCAGCAGCATAGGGACAGGGATGTACGAGCAGTACTTC.

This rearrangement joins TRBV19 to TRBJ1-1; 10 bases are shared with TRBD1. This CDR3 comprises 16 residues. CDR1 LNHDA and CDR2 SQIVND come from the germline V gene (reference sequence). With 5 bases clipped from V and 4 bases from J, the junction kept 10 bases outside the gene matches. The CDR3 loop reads CASSRQGAPWSTEAFF. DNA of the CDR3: TGTGCCAGTAGTCGACAGGGGGCACCTTGGAGCACTGAAGCTTTCTTT.

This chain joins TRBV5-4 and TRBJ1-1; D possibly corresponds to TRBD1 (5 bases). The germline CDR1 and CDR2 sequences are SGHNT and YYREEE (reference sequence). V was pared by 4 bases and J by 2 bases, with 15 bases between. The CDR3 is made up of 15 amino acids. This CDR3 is CASSQEGHSNTEAFF. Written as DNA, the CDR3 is TGTGCCAGCAGCCAGGAGGGGCACTCAAACACTGAAGCTTTCTTT.

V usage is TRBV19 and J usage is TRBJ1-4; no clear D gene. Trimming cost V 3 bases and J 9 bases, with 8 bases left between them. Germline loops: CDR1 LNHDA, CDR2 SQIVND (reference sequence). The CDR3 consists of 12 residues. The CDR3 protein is CASSIGGKKLFF. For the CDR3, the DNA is TGTGCCAGTAGTATTGGAGGAAAAAAACTGTTTTTT.

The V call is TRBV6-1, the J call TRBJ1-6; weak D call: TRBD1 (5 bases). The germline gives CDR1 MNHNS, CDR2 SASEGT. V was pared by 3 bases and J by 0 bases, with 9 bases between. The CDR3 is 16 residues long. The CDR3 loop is CASSDGRVSYNSPLHF. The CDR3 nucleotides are TGTGCCAGCAGTGACGGCAGGGTCTCCTATAATTCACCCCTCCACTTT.

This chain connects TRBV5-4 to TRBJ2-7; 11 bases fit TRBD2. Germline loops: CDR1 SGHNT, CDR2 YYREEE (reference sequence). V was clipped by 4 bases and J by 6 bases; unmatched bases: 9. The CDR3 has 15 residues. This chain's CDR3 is CASSERLAGLSEQYF. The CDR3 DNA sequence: TGTGCCAGCAGCGAGAGACTAGCGGGGTTGTCCGAGCAGTACTTC.

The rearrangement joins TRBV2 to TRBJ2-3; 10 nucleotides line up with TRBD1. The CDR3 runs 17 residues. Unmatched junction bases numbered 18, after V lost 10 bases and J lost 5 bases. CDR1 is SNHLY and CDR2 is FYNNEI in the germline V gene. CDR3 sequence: CAIRSWSGDRGGDTQYF. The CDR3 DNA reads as TGTGCCATCAGAAGCTGGTCGGGGGACAGGGGCGGAGATACGCAGTATTTT. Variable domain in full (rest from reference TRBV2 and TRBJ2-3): EPEVTQTPSHQVTQMGQEVILRCVPISNHLYFYWYRQILGQKVEFLVSFYNNEISEKSEIFDDQFSVERPDGSNFTLKIRSTKLEDSAMYFCAIRSWSGDRGGDTQYFGPGTRLTVL.

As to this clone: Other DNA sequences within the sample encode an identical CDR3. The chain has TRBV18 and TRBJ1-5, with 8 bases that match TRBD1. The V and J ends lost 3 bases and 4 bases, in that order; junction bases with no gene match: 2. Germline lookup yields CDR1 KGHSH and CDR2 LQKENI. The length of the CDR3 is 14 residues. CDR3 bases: TGTGCCAGCTCACCGGGGACAGGTAATCAGCCCCAGCATTTT. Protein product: CASSPGTGNQPQHF.

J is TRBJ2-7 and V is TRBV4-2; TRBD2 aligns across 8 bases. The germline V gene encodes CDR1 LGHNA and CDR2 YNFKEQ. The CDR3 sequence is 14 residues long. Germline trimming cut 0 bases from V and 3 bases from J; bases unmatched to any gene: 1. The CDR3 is CASSQERGDYEQYF. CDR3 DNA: TGTGCCAGCAGCCAAGAGCGGGGGGACTACGAGCAGTACTTC.

The CDR3 DNA is TGTGCCAGTAGTATTGGGGCCTCATACCCCTATGGCTACACCTTC. It yields the protein CASSIGASYPYGYTF. The chain couples TRBV19 to TRBJ1-2, with D possibly being TRBD1 (5 bases). V was cut by 3 bases and J by 4 bases, with 15 bases left in between. The V gene's germline CDR1 is LNHDA and CDR2 SQIVND (reference sequence). The CDR3 is made up of 15 amino acids.

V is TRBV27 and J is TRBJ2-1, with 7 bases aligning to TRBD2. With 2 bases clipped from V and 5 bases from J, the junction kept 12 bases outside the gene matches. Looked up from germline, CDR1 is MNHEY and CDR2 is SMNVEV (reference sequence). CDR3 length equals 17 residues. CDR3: CASSLRPGLIPHNEQFF. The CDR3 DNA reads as TGTGCCAGCAGTTTACGCCCGGGACTAATTCCCCACAATGAGCAGTTCTTC.

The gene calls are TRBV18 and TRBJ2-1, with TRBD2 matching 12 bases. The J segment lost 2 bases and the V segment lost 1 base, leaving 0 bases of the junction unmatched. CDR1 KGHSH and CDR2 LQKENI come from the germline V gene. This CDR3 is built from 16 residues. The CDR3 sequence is CASSPRTSGAYNEQFF. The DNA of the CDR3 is TGTGCCAGCTCACCACGGACTAGCGGGGCCTACAATGAGCAGTTCTTC.

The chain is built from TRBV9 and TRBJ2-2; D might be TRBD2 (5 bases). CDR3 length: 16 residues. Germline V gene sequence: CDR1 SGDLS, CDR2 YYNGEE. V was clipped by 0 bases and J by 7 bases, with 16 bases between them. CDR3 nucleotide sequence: TGTGCCAGCAGCGTAGAACGGGGAATGGTTGACGGGGAGCTGTTTTTT. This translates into CASSVERGMVDGELFF.

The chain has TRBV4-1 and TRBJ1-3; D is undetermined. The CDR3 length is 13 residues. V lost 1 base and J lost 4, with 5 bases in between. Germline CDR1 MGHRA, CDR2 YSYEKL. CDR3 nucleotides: TGCGCCAGCAGCCAAGTATCCGGAAACACCATATATTTT. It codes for CASSQVSGNTIYF.

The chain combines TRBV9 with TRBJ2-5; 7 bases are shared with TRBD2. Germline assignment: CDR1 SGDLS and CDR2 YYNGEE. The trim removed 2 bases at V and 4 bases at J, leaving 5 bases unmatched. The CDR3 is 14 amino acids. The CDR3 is CASSVGGSLETQYF. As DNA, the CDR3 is TGTGCCAGCAGCGTCGGGGGGAGTTTAGAGACCCAGTACTTC.

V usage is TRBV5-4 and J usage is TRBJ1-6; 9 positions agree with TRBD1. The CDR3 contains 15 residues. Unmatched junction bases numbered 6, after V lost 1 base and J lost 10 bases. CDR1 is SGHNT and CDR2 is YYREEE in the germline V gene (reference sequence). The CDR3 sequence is CASSLYRTGESPLHF. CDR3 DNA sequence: TGTGCCAGCAGCTTGTATAGGACAGGGGAGTCACCCCTCCACTTT.

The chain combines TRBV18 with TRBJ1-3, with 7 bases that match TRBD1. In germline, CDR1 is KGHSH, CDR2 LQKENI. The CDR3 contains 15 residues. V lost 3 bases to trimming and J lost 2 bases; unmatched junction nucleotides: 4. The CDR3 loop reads CASSPQGGAGNTIYF. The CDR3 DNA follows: TGTGCCAGCTCACCGCAGGGGGGAGCTGGAAACACCATATATTTT.

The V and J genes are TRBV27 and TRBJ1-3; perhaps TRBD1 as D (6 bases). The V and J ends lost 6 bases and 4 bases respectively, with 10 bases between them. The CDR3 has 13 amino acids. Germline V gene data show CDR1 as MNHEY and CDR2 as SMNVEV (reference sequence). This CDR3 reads CASRKTGGNTIYF. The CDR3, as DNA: TGTGCCAGCAGGAAAACAGGGGGAAACACCATATATTTT.

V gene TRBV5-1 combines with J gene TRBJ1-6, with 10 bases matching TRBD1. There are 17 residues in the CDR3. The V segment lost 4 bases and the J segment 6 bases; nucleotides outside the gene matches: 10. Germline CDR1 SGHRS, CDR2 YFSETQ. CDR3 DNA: TGCGCCAGCAGCGTGAACCCCGGACAGGGGGTTAATTCACCCCTCCACTTT. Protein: CASSVNPGQGVNSPLHF.

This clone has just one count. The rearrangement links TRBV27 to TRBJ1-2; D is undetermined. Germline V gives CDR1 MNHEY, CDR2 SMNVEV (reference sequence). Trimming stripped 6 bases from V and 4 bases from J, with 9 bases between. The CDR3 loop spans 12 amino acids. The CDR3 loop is CASSPRGYGYTF. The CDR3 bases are TGTGCCAGCAGCCCTCGGGGCTATGGCTACACCTTC.

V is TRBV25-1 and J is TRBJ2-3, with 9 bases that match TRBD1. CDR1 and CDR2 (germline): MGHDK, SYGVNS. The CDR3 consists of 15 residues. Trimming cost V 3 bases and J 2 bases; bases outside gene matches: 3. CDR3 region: CASSERTGVTDTQYF. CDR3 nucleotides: TGTGCCAGCAGTGAGAGGACAGGGGTCACAGATACGCAGTATTTT.

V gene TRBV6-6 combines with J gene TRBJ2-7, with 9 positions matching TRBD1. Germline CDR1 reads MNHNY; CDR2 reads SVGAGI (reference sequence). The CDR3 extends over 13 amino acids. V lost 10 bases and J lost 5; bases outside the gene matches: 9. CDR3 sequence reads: CATIRGQGHEQYF. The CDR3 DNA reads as TGTGCCACCATCCGGGGACAGGGACACGAGCAGTACTTC.

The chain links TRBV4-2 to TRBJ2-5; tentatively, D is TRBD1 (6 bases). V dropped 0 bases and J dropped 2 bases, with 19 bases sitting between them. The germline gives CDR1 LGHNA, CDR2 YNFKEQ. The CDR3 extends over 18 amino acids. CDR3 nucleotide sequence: TGTGCCAGCAGCCAAGAACTTCGCACAGGGTTAGGGCAAGAGACCCAGTACTTC. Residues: CASSQELRTGLGQETQYF.

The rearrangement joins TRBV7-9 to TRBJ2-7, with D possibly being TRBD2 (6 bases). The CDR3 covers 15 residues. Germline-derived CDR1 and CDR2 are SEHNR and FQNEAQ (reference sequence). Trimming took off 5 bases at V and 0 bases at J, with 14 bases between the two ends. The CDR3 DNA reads TGTGCCAGCAGCCGGCCGGGACTCCACTCCTACGAGCAGTACTTC. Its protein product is CASSRPGLHSYEQYF.